A single sample gave rise to the 9 T cell receptor beta chains below, sequenced in a study of vaccination and CD4 T cells after COVID-19. These receptors have no identified antigens. Sequencing of DNA taken from cultured CD4+ T cells relied on the Oncomine TCR Beta short-read assay. TCRdb reanalysed the PCR reads using MiXCR and keeps one entry per CDR3 protein. The sample contains approximately 20,000 distinct CDR3 sequences, 46% of which appear only once. Treatment meaning: roughly 11-day PBMC culture with coronavirus spike peptide pools or control peptides (ViraFEST assay). The starting material was CD4+ T cells from blood, cultured in vitro, obtained after SARS-CoV-2 vaccination. These receptors all stem from a human donor who had recovered from COVID-19.

This clonotype is a singleton in its sample. The rearrangement joins TRBV29-1 to TRBJ2-1; D is possibly TRBD2 (5 bases). This CDR3 contains 14 residues. CDR1 is SQVTM and CDR2 is ANQGSEA in the germline V gene. V was clipped by 6 bases and J by 3 bases, with 15 bases between them. CDR3 nucleotide sequence: TGCAGCGTCATTACTAGTATCGGCTACAATGAGCAGTTCTTC. Its translation is CSVITSIGYNEQFF.

The table lists this clonotype with a few counts. This rearrangement joins TRBV28 to TRBJ1-2; a possible D gene is TRBD1 (5 bases). Per germline, CDR1 MDHEN and CDR2 SYDVKM. The CDR3 consists of 13 residues. With 6 bases removed from V and 3 bases from J, the gap between germline ends came to 11 bases. As DNA, the CDR3 is TGTGCCAGCAGGCGAGGAGGGGACTATGGCTACACCTTC. It encodes CASRRGGDYGYTF.

In its sample, this clonotype was seen a few times. The rearrangement uses TRBV7-2 and TRBJ2-7; unclear D gene. The V gene's germline CDR1 is SGHTA and CDR2 FQGNSA. The CDR3 consists of 13 residues. The V end was cut by 1 base, the J end by 2 bases, with 6 bases between. The CDR3 nucleotides are TGTGCCAGCAGCTTAGTCAGAGCCTACGAGCAGTACTTC. This translates into CASSLVRAYEQYF.

V is TRBV11-3 and J is TRBJ2-6; D is ambiguous. The germline gives CDR1 SGHNT, CDR2 YENEEA. V was cut by 5 bases and J by 2 bases, with 7 bases left in between. This CDR3 is built from 14 residues. CDR3 in DNA: TGTGCCAGCAGCCCCTCTACTGGGGCCAACGTCCTGACTTTC. It encodes CASSPSTGANVLTF.

The rearrangement links TRBV7-9 to TRBJ2-1; 11 bases agree with TRBD1. The CDR3 contains 18 residues. J gave up 3 bases and V 0 bases, and 7 bases lay outside the gene matches. Germline lookup yields CDR1 SEHNR and CDR2 FQNEAQ (reference sequence). The CDR3 sequence: CASSLAQRGQGDYNEQFF. The CDR3 DNA reads as TGTGCCAGCAGCTTAGCGCAAAGGGGACAGGGGGACTACAATGAGCAGTTCTTC. Drawing the rest from reference TRBV7-9 and TRBJ2-1, the complete variable domain is DTGVSQNPRHKITKRGQNVTFRCDPISEHNRLYWYRQTLGQGPEFLTYFQNEAQLEKSRLLSDRFSAERPKGSFSTLEIQRTEQGDSAMYLCASSLAQRGQGDYNEQFFGPGTRLTVL.

This clonotype was recorded a few times. The chain joins TRBV19 to TRBJ2-3; 7 nucleotides align to TRBD2. Germline trimming cut 4 bases from V and 0 bases from J; bases unmatched to any gene: 7. CDR1 is LNHDA and CDR2 is SQIVND in the germline V gene (reference sequence). This CDR3 has 16 amino acids. CDR3 nucleotides: TGTGCCAGTAGTACCCGGGCTAGCGGTAGCACAGATACGCAGTATTTT. Translation gives CASSTRASGSTDTQYF.

This clonotype has only a few counts. V gene TRBV28 combines with J gene TRBJ2-5; D tentatively fits TRBD1 or TRBD2 (5 bases each). The CDR3 has 11 amino acids. The V gene lost 5 bases and the J gene lost 10 bases, with 11 bases spanning the gap. Germline CDR1 reads MDHEN; CDR2 reads SYDVKM. The DNA for the CDR3 is TGTGCCAGCAGTGAAACTAGGGGCCAGTACTTC. This gives the protein CASSETRGQYF.

The chain combines TRBV7-2 with TRBJ2-7; D gene ambiguous. This CDR3 comprises 14 residues. Trimming removed 2 bases from V and 8 bases from J, with 16 bases in between. Germline V gene sequence: CDR1 SGHTA, CDR2 FQGNSA. For the CDR3, the DNA is TGTGCCAGCAGCTTATCCTTGTGGGTATTCAAGCAGTACTTC. This encodes CASSLSLWVFKQYF. The whole variable domain, filled in from reference TRBV7-2 and TRBJ2-7, reads GAGVSQSPSNKVTEKGKDVELRCDPISGHTALYWYRQSLGQGLEFLIYFQGNSAPDKSGLPSDRFSAERTGGSVSTLTIQRTQQEDSAVYLCASSLSLWVFKQYFGPGTRLTVT.

The V gene is TRBV4-1, the J gene TRBJ1-5; D is unresolved. CDR1 and CDR2 from the germline V gene are MGHRA and YSYEKL. V was pared by 0 bases and J by 0 bases, with 6 bases between. This CDR3 has 15 amino acids. CDR3 loop: CASSQEGYSNQPQHF. The CDR3 DNA reads as TGCGCCAGCAGCCAAGAGGGCTATAGCAATCAGCCCCAGCATTTT.